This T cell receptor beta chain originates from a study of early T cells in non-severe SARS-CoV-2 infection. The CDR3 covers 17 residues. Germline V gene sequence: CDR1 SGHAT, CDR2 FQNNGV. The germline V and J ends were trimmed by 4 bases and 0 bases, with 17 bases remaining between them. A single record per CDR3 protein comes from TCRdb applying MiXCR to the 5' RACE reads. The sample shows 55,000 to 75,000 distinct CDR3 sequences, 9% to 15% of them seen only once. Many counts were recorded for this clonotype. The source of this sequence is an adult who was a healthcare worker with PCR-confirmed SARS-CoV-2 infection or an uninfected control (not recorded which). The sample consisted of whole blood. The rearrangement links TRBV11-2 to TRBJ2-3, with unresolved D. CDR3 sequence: CASSSVPSTTSTDTQYF. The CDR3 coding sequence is TGTGCCAGCAGCTCCGTTCCCTCGACAACTAGCACAGATACGCAGTATTTT.